One and the same sample provided the 28 T cell receptor beta chains below, sequenced in a study of blood T cell repertoires in COVID-19. Assay: immunoSEQ multiplex PCR; the TCRdb copy retains only in-frame clones and omits some. The data show more than 350,000 clones, over 75% seen once. The sample taken for sequencing was PBMCs or T cells enriched from blood (not recorded which). Every receptor here comes from a woman aged 18-29 years who had been exposed to COVID-19.

The chain employs TRBV3-1 (or the pseudogene TRBV3-2) and TRBJ2-1, with TRBD1 matching over 7 bases. Germline V CDR1 and CDR2: LGHDT, YNNKEL (reference sequence). This CDR3 has 16 residues. Trimming at V came to 3 bases and at J to 4 bases, leaving 9 bases not matched to a gene. CDR3 region: CASSQWRTGRYNEQFF. The CDR3 region has the DNA TGTGCCAGCAGCCAGTGGAGGACAGGCAGGTACAATGAGCAGTTCTTC.

This clone appeared a single time. This chain links TRBV28 with TRBJ2-7; TRBD2 aligns across 9 bases. The CDR3 has 15 residues. The V gene end was trimmed by 2 bases and the J gene end by 9 bases; junction bases not matched to a gene: 11. The V gene's germline CDR1 is MDHEN and CDR2 SYDVKM. The CDR3 DNA reads TGTGCCAGCAGTTTAGGGCTAGCGGGGAGCCGGCGGCAGTACTTC. As protein: CASSLGLAGSRRQYF.

This chain links TRBV3-1 (or the pseudogene TRBV3-2) with TRBJ2-7; weak D call: TRBD2 (5 bases). The CDR3 is 14 amino acids. Germline V gene sequence: CDR1 LGHDT, CDR2 YNNKEL (reference sequence). Trimming removed 2 bases at V and 0 bases at J, with 8 bases between. Written as DNA, the CDR3 is TGTGCCAGCAGCCAACGGACTCTCTCCTACGAGCAGTACTTC. Protein product: CASSQRTLSYEQYF.

Of note for this clone: The junction does not match germline at one end; this may be a read error. The genes are TRBV12-3 or TRBV12-4 and TRBJ2-3; D call uncertain. CDR3 length: 11 amino acids. CDR3 amino acids: CASYSVPVYFF. The CDR3 bases are TGTGCCTCTTACTCGGTCCCCGTATATTTTTTT.

Points on this clone: The sample contains more than one DNA sequence encoding this CDR3. The J gene is TRBJ2-7, the V gene TRBV27, with TRBD1 matching over 8 bases. V gave up 6 bases and J gave up 3 bases; unmatched junction bases: 4. The CDR3 is made up of 13 amino acids. Germline values: CDR1 MNHEY, CDR2 SMNVEV (reference sequence). The CDR3 reads CASSPGQVYEQYF. DNA of the CDR3: TGTGCCAGCAGCCCGGGACAGGTCTACGAGCAGTACTTC.

The rearrangement uses TRBV28 and TRBJ2-3, with D tentatively TRBD2 (5 bases). V lost 6 bases, J lost 3 bases, and 16 bases lay in between. The CDR3 runs to 15 residues. Germline CDR1 reads MDHEN; CDR2 reads SYDVKM. This CDR3 reads CASSKTTTLTDTQYF. CDR3 DNA sequence: TGTGCCAGCAGCAAGACTACCACCCTGACAGATACGCAGTATTTT.

This clone has only a few counts. The chain is built from TRBV9 and TRBJ2-6, with a weak D call TRBD1 (6 bases). This CDR3 contains 18 residues. The germline V gene encodes CDR1 SGDLS and CDR2 YYNGEE. V shed 4 bases and J shed 0 bases, with 17 bases lying between them. In DNA, the CDR3 is TGTGCCAGCAGCCCCTCCGGGAACAGGGCCTCTGGGGCCAACGTCCTGACTTTC. This sequence encodes CASSPSGNRASGANVLTF.

This chain links TRBV6-5 with TRBJ1-2, with 8 bases matching TRBD1. CDR1 is MNHEY and CDR2 is SVGAGI in the germline V gene. V lost 4 bases and J lost 8; bases outside the gene matches: 3. The CDR3 contains 12 residues. DNA of the CDR3: TGTGCCAGCAGTTCAGGGGGCGTAGGCTACACCTTC. Encoded protein: CASSSGGVGYTF.

This chain joins TRBV11-2 and TRBJ2-5, with a weak D call TRBD2 (7 bases). The CDR3 consists of 14 residues. Germline V gene sequence: CDR1 SGHAT, CDR2 FQNNGV. Trimming left V 8 bases short and J 0 bases short, with 13 bases between. CDR3 sequence: CASRRGGNQETQYF. The CDR3 DNA follows: TGTGCCAGCCGTAGGGGGGGGAACCAAGAGACCCAGTACTTC.

The chain employs TRBV28 and TRBJ1-1, with 7 bases identical to TRBD1. This CDR3 is 15 amino acids long. Germline V gene sequence: CDR1 MDHEN, CDR2 SYDVKM. The ends lost 5 bases at V and 2 bases at J; junction bases unmatched: 8. The CDR3 DNA reads TGTGCCAGCAGTCCCCTGACAGGGTCCAACACTGAAGCTTTCTTT. Translation gives CASSPLTGSNTEAFF.

The V and J genes are TRBV4-3 and TRBJ2-2, with 10 bases identical to TRBD2. The CDR3 runs to 17 residues. With 0 bases clipped from V and 0 bases from J, the junction kept 1 base outside the gene matches. Per germline, CDR1 LGHNA and CDR2 YSLEER. CDR3 sequence: CASSQELAGTNTGELFF. The CDR3 nucleotides are TGCGCCAGCAGCCAAGAACTAGCGGGGACGAACACCGGGGAGCTGTTTTTT.

J is TRBJ2-1 and V is TRBV19; no definite D call. Per the germline V gene, CDR1 is LNHDA and CDR2 is SQIVND (reference sequence). V dropped 4 bases and J dropped 1 base, with 8 bases sitting between them. CDR3 length: 14 residues. This chain's CDR3 is CASSTFSSYNEQFF. The DNA of the CDR3 is TGTGCCAGTAGTACTTTCAGTTCCTACAATGAGCAGTTCTTC. The full variable domain, with the rest looked up from reference TRBV19 and TRBJ2-1, is DGGITQSPKYLFRKEGQNVTLSCEQNLNHDAMYWYRQDPGQGLRLIYYSQIVNDFQKGDIAEGYSVSREKKESFPLTVTSAQKNPTAFYLCASSTFSSYNEQFFGPGTRLTVL.

The table lists this clone with a count of one. This chain connects TRBV5-1 to TRBJ2-1, with 8 bases matching TRBD2. Germline CDR1 SGHRS, CDR2 YFSETQ. After removal of 3 bases from V and 7 bases from J, the junction contained 9 bases not matched to a gene. The CDR3 length is 15 residues. The DNA of the CDR3 is TGCGCCAGCAGCTCAAGCGGGACTAGGGGGAATGAGCAGTTCTTC. Protein: CASSSSGTRGNEQFF.

The chain recombines TRBV29-1 with TRBJ2-1; no firm D call. Germline values: CDR1 SQVTM, CDR2 ANQGSEA. There are 15 residues in the CDR3. V was pared by 0 bases and J by 9 bases, with 18 bases between. In nucleotides, the CDR3 is TGCAGCGTTGAAGATGGTGCCCAGGTTGGCAGTGAGCAGTTCTTC. It is translated as CSVEDGAQVGSEQFF.

This rearrangement joins TRBV6-5 to TRBJ1-5; 8 bases fit TRBD1. The V segment lost 8 bases and the J segment 7 bases; nucleotides outside the gene matches: 10. This CDR3 region has 14 residues. Per the germline V gene, CDR1 is MNHEY and CDR2 is SVGAGI. The CDR3 DNA sequence: TGTGCCAGCGTTAGCCGACAGGGGAGGCAGCCCCAGCATTTT. It is translated as CASVSRQGRQPQHF.

This chain uses TRBV25-1 with TRBJ1-1; D is possibly TRBD1 (5 bases). In germline, CDR1 is MGHDK, CDR2 SYGVNS. Trimming removed 4 bases at V and 0 bases at J, with 6 bases between. The CDR3 is 13 residues long. The CDR3 spells CASSAGLNTEAFF. The CDR3 nucleotides are TGTGCCAGCAGTGCAGGGCTGAACACTGAAGCTTTCTTT.

The chain uses TRBV28 and TRBJ2-7; weak D call: TRBD2 (5 bases). CDR1 MDHEN and CDR2 SYDVKM come from the germline V gene. The CDR3 loop spans 15 amino acids. V lost 3 bases, J lost 2 bases, and 14 bases lay in between. The CDR3 sequence is CASSFRGEVAYEQYF. CDR3 coding DNA: TGTGCCAGCAGTTTCCGGGGAGAGGTTGCCTACGAGCAGTACTTC.

On this clone itself: This sample includes further DNA sequences coding for the same CDR3. V is TRBV5-1 and J is TRBJ1-1, with TRBD1 matching over 10 bases. V was clipped by 0 bases and J by 4 bases; unmatched bases: 0. This CDR3 region has 14 residues. CDR1 SGHRS and CDR2 YFSETQ come from the germline V gene. In DNA, the CDR3 is TGCGCCAGCAGCTTGGGGACAGGGGGCACTGAAGCTTTCTTT. Translated: CASSLGTGGTEAFF.

The chain joins TRBV7-8 to TRBJ2-6, with D unresolved. CDR3 length: 15 residues. The germline V and J ends were trimmed by 2 bases and 0 bases, with 5 bases remaining between them. Per the germline V gene, CDR1 is SGHVS and CDR2 is FQNEAQ. In nucleotides, the CDR3 is TGTGCCAGCAGCTTACGGTTCTCTGGGGCCAACGTCCTGACTTTC. Translating gives CASSLRFSGANVLTF.

This clone was recorded a few times. The chain combines TRBV10-1 with TRBJ1-5; tentative D call: TRBD1 (6 bases). Germline values: CDR1 WNHNN, CDR2 SYGVQD (reference sequence). Trimming removed 5 bases at V and 4 bases at J, with 9 bases between. This CDR3 comprises 13 residues. CDR3 region: CASSQQGNQPQHF. CDR3 nucleotides: TGCGCCAGCAGTCAACAGGGAAATCAGCCCCAGCATTTT.

This clone has a single count. The V and J genes are TRBV3-1 (or the pseudogene TRBV3-2) and TRBJ2-2; TRBD1 matches 9 bases. Germline V gene sequence: CDR1 LGHDT, CDR2 YNNKEL (reference sequence). There are 16 residues in the CDR3. V lost 3 bases to trimming and J lost 1 base; unmatched junction nucleotides: 3. DNA for the CDR3: TGTGCCAGCAGCCATGTGGACAGGGGGAACACCGGGGAGCTGTTTTTT. It specifies CASSHVDRGNTGELFF.

The J gene is TRBJ1-2, the V gene TRBV7-9; 7 nucleotides line up with TRBD1. J gave up 8 bases and V 0 bases, and 6 bases lay outside the gene matches. Looked up from germline, CDR1 is SEHNR and CDR2 is FQNEAQ (reference sequence). The CDR3 has 14 residues. CDR3 nucleotides: TGTGCCAGCAGCTTAGCGCGACAGGGCCGGGGCTACACCTTC. It encodes CASSLARQGRGYTF. Filled out from reference TRBV7-9 and TRBJ1-2, the complete variable domain reads DTGVSQNPRHKITKRGQNVTFRCDPISEHNRLYWYRQTLGQGPEFLTYFQNEAQLEKSRLLSDRFSAERPKGSFSTLEIQRTEQGDSAMYLCASSLARQGRGYTFGSGTRLTVV.

The genes are TRBV5-1 and TRBJ1-1; tentatively, D is TRBD1 (5 bases). Germline V gene data show CDR1 as SGHRS and CDR2 as YFSETQ. This CDR3 comprises 17 residues. V was clipped by 4 bases and J by 0 bases, with 19 bases between them. DNA of the CDR3: TGCGCCAGCAGCGTCTCGGGGGGTCCCCCTATGAACACTGAAGCTTTCTTT. Amino acids: CASSVSGGPPMNTEAFF.

V gene TRBV2 combines with J gene TRBJ2-7, with D possibly matching TRBD1 (6 bases). The CDR3 runs to 12 residues. Looked up from germline, CDR1 is SNHLY and CDR2 is FYNNEI. Trimming left V 8 bases short and J 2 bases short, with 10 bases between. CDR3 in amino acids: CASQGNPYEQYF. The DNA of the CDR3 is TGTGCCAGCCAGGGGAATCCCTACGAGCAGTACTTC.

The J gene is TRBJ2-1, the V gene TRBV5-4, with D possibly TRBD2 on 7 matching bases. The length of the CDR3 is 12 residues. V was trimmed by 3 bases and J by 12 bases, leaving 13 bases between them. Germline V gives CDR1 SGHNT, CDR2 YYREEE (reference sequence). The CDR3 reads CASSSGGGAQFF. The CDR3 DNA follows: TGTGCCAGCAGCTCGGGTGGGGGGGCGCAGTTCTTC.

V and J are TRBV6-5 and TRBJ2-5; 9 nucleotides align to TRBD1. This CDR3 contains 15 residues. Losses at the gene ends were 7 bases for V and 7 bases for J; bases not matched to a gene: 13. From germline, CDR1 is MNHEY and CDR2 SVGAGI. CDR3 sequence reads: CASINRDRDFWTQYF. CDR3 in DNA: TGTGCCAGCATTAACCGGGACAGGGATTTTTGGACCCAGTACTTC.

V and J are TRBV13 and TRBJ2-5; D possibly corresponds to TRBD2 (5 bases). This CDR3 region has 14 residues. Deletions cut 5 bases from V and 5 bases from J, with 15 bases between. The germline gives CDR1 PRHDT, CDR2 FYEKMQ (reference sequence). The chain's CDR3 is CASSPGIAWETQYF. CDR3 DNA: TGTGCCAGCAGCCCCGGGATAGCTTGGGAGACCCAGTACTTC. The entire variable domain, with the rest obtained from reference TRBV13 and TRBJ2-5, is as follows: AAGVIQSPRHLIKEKRETATLKCYPIPRHDTVYWYQQGPGQDPQFLISFYEKMQSDKGSIPDRFSAQQFSDYHSELNMSSLELGDSALYFCASSPGIAWETQYFGPGTRLLVL.

The sample holds one count of this clone. The rearrangement links TRBV5-5 to TRBJ1-4; no clear D gene. Germline loops: CDR1 SGHKS, CDR2 YYEKEE (reference sequence). This CDR3 is built from 11 residues. The germline V and J ends were trimmed by 3 bases and 8 bases, with 5 bases remaining between them. The CDR3 nucleotides read TGTGCCAGCAGCTCCGGGGAAAAACTGTTTTTT. It encodes CASSSGEKLFF. Full variable domain (outside the CDR3, taken from reference TRBV5-5 and TRBJ1-4): DAGVTQSPTHLIKTRGQQVTLRCSPISGHKSVSWYQQVLGQGPQFIFQYYEKEERGRGNFPDRFSARQFPNYSSELNVNALLLGDSALYLCASSSGEKLFFGSGTQLSVL.